The 4 T cell receptor beta chains given below trace back to one sample, sequenced in a study of regulatory T cells in long-lasting Graves disease (dated by TCRdb to the early 2020s). The time point label corresponds to: persistent/refractory GD, antithyroid drugs over 5 years with positive TRAb. RNA was extracted from PBMCs in TRIzol for both TCR sequencing and RNA sequencing. Receptors were amplified or captured by multiplex PCR. The reads were generated on an Illumina HiSeq 4000. CDR3 regions were amplified by Arm-PCR with iRepertoire HTBI primers to construct TCR beta libraries. Using fastp at Q25 and MiXCR, TCRdb reprocessed the public reads and kept productive beta chains. Rows with one shared CDR3 protein collapse into an entry with the most common genes and DNA. A total of more than 300,000 distinct CDR3 sequences appear in this sample, 20% to 25% of them only once. In total, the top ten clones hold around 30% of the sample.

The sample in question was peripheral blood mononuclear cells (PBMCs), obtained when the disease was refractory, from a patient treated with antithyroid drugs. These receptors were obtained from a woman between 40 and 55 years old with Graves disease. Donor details come from another sample of the same person, matched by shared clones.

This clonotype was recorded many times. This rearrangement joins TRBV24-1 to TRBJ1-1, with D perhaps TRBD1 (5 bases). CDR1 is KGHDR and CDR2 is SFDVKD in the germline V gene. The CDR3 runs to 13 residues. V was trimmed by 4 bases and J by 5 bases, leaving 10 bases between them. In DNA form, the CDR3 reads TGTGCCACCAGTGACCCAGGGAAGACTGAAGCTTTCTTT. Translating it yields CATSDPGKTEAFF.

This clonotype was seen more than once but under ten times. The genes are TRBV7-9 and TRBJ2-2; 9 bases map to TRBD1. V gave up 7 bases and J gave up 4 bases; unmatched junction bases: 10. Germline CDR1 SEHNR, CDR2 FQNEAQ (reference sequence). The CDR3 spans 16 residues. The CDR3 is CASTEGDRALTGELFF. The CDR3 region has the DNA TGTGCCAGCACCGAGGGGGACAGGGCTCTCACCGGGGAGCTGTTTTTT.

This clonotype occurred many times. This chain joins TRBV7-6 and TRBJ2-5; weak D call: TRBD2 (6 bases). CDR3 length: 14 amino acids. The germline V and J ends were trimmed by 5 bases and 2 bases, with 12 bases remaining between them. Germline-derived CDR1 and CDR2 are SGHVS and FNYEAQ. CDR3 DNA sequence: TGTGCCAGCAGCATCTCTGGGGGGCAAGAGACCCAGTACTTC. Translating gives CASSISGGQETQYF. The entire variable domain, with the rest obtained from reference TRBV7-6 and TRBJ2-5, is as follows: GAGVSQSPRYKVTKRGQDVALRCDPISGHVSLYWYRQALGQGPEFLTYFNYEAQQDKSGLPNDRFSAERPEGSISTLTIQRTEQRDSAMYRCASSISGGQETQYFGPGTRLLVL.

This clonotype appeared a few times. This chain joins TRBV18 and TRBJ1-1; TRBD1 matches at 7 bases. From germline, CDR1 is KGHSH and CDR2 LQKENI. This CDR3 is 13 amino acids long. Trimming cost V 8 bases and J 1 base; bases outside gene matches: 4. CDR3 sequence (DNA): TGTGCCAGCCAACAGGGGCGGAACACTGAAGCTTTCTTT. It specifies CASQQGRNTEAFF.